This is a list of T cell receptor beta chains from one sample in a study of neurological immune-mediated disorders. Using its own MiXCR run on the 5' RACE reads, TCRdb lists one record per CDR3 protein. This sample has some 47,000 distinct CDR3 sequences, with approximately 16% found just once. The material sequenced was PBMCs. The receptor source for this set is a man between 60 and 70 years old in good health. CDR3s include the opening cysteine and the closing phenylalanine or tryptophan. D genes are given only for firm matches. Expanded clones get a size class; other rows say once, few or many, or leave the size out.

NA,NA,TRBJ2-2,TRBV11-3,TGTGCCAGCAGCTTAGGACAGGCAGAGGCCGGGGAGCTGTTTTTT,CASSLGQAEAGELFF
many,TRBD1,TRBJ2-7,TRBV20-1,TGCAGTGCTGACAGGGGGAACGAGCAGTACTTC,CSADRGNEQYF
NA,NA,TRBJ1-1,TRBV6-1,TGTGTCAGCAGACGTTGGGTTGCTGAAGCTTTCTTT,CVSRRWVAEAFF
many,TRBD2,TRBJ2-7,TRBV6-5,TGTGCCAGCAGTCTGGGACTAGCGGGAGGAAACTCCTACGAGCAGTACTTC,CASSLGLAGGNSYEQYF
many,NA,TRBJ1-2,TRBV29-1,TGCAGCGTTGAAGATCGGGACCGTAACTATGGCTACACCTTC,CSVEDRDRNYGYTF
many,NA,TRBJ2-1,TRBV24-1,TGTGCCACCAGTGGAGGGGGAGGGGCGCCCGACAATGAGCAGTTCTTC,CATSGGGGAPDNEQFF
many,NA,TRBJ1-1,TRBV12-3/TRBV12-4,TGTGCCAGCAGTTTAGGACAGAGGAACACTGAAGCTTTCTTT,CASSLGQRNTEAFF
NA,TRBD2,TRBJ2-1,TRBV5-5,TGTGCCAGCAGCACGGGACTAGCGGGAGGGAGAATTTTTAATGAGCAGTTCTTC,CASSTGLAGGRIFNEQFF
NA,TRBD2,TRBJ2-7,TRBV7-9,TGTGCCAGCATCACTACGATCCCGGCCGAGACTAGCGGGAACTCCTACGAGCAGTACTTC,CASITTIPAETSGNSYEQYF
NA,NA,TRBJ1-2,TRBV18,TGTGCCAGCTCACCACTAAATTCGGGGAGGGATGGCTACACCTTC,CASSPLNSGRDGYTF
many,TRBD1,TRBJ2-1,TRBV5-1,TGCGCCAGCAGCTTGGGATTAGGGACAGGGGGTAATGAGCAGTTCTTC,CASSLGLGTGGNEQFF
many,NA,TRBJ2-7,TRBV6-2/TRBV6-3,TGTGCCAGCAGTTACGGAGGGACAGCCCAGGAGCAGTACTTC,CASSYGGTAQEQYF
many,NA,TRBJ1-1,TRBV7-2,TGTGCCAGCAGCTTAAGCGTGATGAACACTGAAGCTTTCTTT,CASSLSVMNTEAFF
many,NA,TRBJ1-2,TRBV5-5,TGTGCCAGCAGCTCCCCGGGACTCACCTATGGCTACACCTTC,CASSSPGLTYGYTF
many,NA,TRBJ2-3,TRBV15,TGTGCCACCAGCAGAGGGGGGCAGGCGGGAGCAACAGATACGCAGTATTTT,CATSRGGQAGATDTQYF
many,NA,TRBJ1-5,TRBV2,TGTGCCAGCAGATACGACAGTCGCAATCAGCCCCAGCATTTT,CASRYDSRNQPQHF
many,TRBD1,TRBJ1-2,TRBV10-3,TGTGCCACCGGGCCAGGGGGCTATGGCTACACCTTC,CATGPGGYGYTF
medium-sized,NA,TRBJ1-1,TRBV7-2,TGTGCCAGCAGCTTAGGCTACGGGACTGAAGCTTTCTTT,CASSLGYGTEAFF
many,TRBD2,TRBJ2-1,TRBV5-6,TGTGCCAGCAGCTCCGGGGTAGCGGGAGCATTAGGGGTCGAGCAGTTCTTC,CASSSGVAGALGVEQFF
many,NA,TRBJ2-5,TRBV6-5,TGTGCCAGCAGTTACTCGTTGACCCGGGGCCAAGAGACCCAGTACTTC,CASSYSLTRGQETQYF
many,TRBD1,TRBJ2-3,TRBV5-1,TGCGCCAGCAGCTCCTTACAGGGGGCGCACACAGATACGCAGTATTTT,CASSSLQGAHTDTQYF
many,NA,TRBJ2-3,TRBV20-1,TGCAGTGCTAGAGAGTATCAGGGCACAGATACGCAGTATTTT,CSAREYQGTDTQYF
many,TRBD2,TRBJ2-3,TRBV20-1,TGCAGTGCCGCGGAGCGGGAGAAGGGCACAGATACGCAGTATTTT,CSAAEREKGTDTQYF
few,TRBD2,TRBJ2-7,TRBV3-1,TGTGCCAGCAGCCAAGATTTGACTAGCGGGCGTCGGGAGCAGTACTTC,CASSQDLTSGRREQYF
many,TRBD2,TRBJ2-1,TRBV12-3/TRBV12-4,TGTGCCAGCAGGGGGACTAGCGGGAGCGATGAGCAGTTCTTC,CASRGTSGSDEQFF
many,NA,TRBJ1-1,TRBV5-6,TGTGCCAGCAGCTTGGGGGCTGAGGACACTGAAGCTTTCTTT,CASSLGAEDTEAFF
many,NA,TRBJ2-2,TRBV6-5,TGTGCCAGCAGCCTAGGGGGGGGGATCGTCGGGGAGCTGTTTTTT,CASSLGGGIVGELFF
many,NA,TRBJ2-1,TRBV20-1,TGCAGTGCTAGAGATCCGTGGGACTACAATGAGCAGTTCTTC,CSARDPWDYNEQFF
many,NA,TRBJ1-1,TRBV7-2,TGTGCCAGCAGCTTCATTTTAGTTGAGGGGGCTTTCTTT,CASSFILVEGAFF
many,NA,TRBJ1-3,TRBV5-1,TGCGCCAGCAGCTTGGGACCCACCGGCCCTGGAAACACCATATATTTT,CASSLGPTGPGNTIYF
many,NA,TRBJ2-7,TRBV7-8,TGTGCCAGCAGCATCAAAGTGTGGGAACCAAGAGGTAACGAGCAGTACTTC,CASSIKVWEPRGNEQYF
NA,TRBD1,TRBJ1-5,TRBV5-1,TGCGCCAGCAGCCCCGACAGGGGAGTTCAACCCCAGCATTTT,CASSPDRGVQPQHF
few,NA,TRBJ2-1,TRBV30,TGTGCCTGGAGTGTACGTGCTAGTCTGCAGTTCTTC,CAWSVRASLQFF
many,NA,TRBJ2-7,TRBV3-1,TGTGCCAGCAGCCAAGGTCGTGAGCAGTACTTC,CASSQGREQYF
few,NA,TRBJ1-1,TRBV30,TGTGCCTGGAGTCTCCGGGGGCGGTTTACTGAAGCTTTCTTT,CAWSLRGRFTEAFF
many,TRBD2,TRBJ2-7,TRBV7-7,TGTGCTAGCAGCCCGGGACTAGCGGGAGGTTACGAGCAGTACTTC,CASSPGLAGGYEQYF
many,NA,TRBJ2-5,TRBV20-1,TGCAGTGCCCCCCCCCGGGTGCGGGACCAAGAGACCCAGTACTTC,CSAPPRVRDQETQYF
few,NA,TRBJ1-3,TRBV18,TGTGCCACCACCGCGGGGTTAAGCTCTGGAAACACCATATATTTT,CATTAGLSSGNTIYF
many,NA,TRBJ2-5,TRBV7-9,TGTGCCAGCAGGCCCGGGACGGTCCAAGAGACCCAGTACTTC,CASRPGTVQETQYF
few,TRBD1,TRBJ2-4,TRBV20-1,TGCAGTGCTAGAGCCCCTGCAGGGGGTGATCTAGCCAAAAACATTCAGTACTTC,CSARAPAGGDLAKNIQYF
few,NA,TRBJ2-3,TRBV30,TGTGCCTGGAGTGTGGGCGGAACAGATACGCAGTATTTT,CAWSVGGTDTQYF
many,TRBD2,TRBJ2-1,TRBV11-3,TGTGCCAGCAGCCCACTAGCGGGAGGGCCGGGTGAGCAGTTCTTC,CASSPLAGGPGEQFF
NA,NA,TRBJ1-4,TRBV18,TGTGCCAGCTCCCGGCGGGGGAACGATGAAAAACTGTTTTTT,CASSRRGNDEKLFF
many,NA,TRBJ2-3,TRBV5-1,TGCGCCAGCAGCTTGGAGTCCCTTGTCGCGCAGTATTTT,CASSLESLVAQYF
many,NA,TRBJ1-1,TRBV29-1,TGCAGCGTTGAAGTCCGCTGGGGGACTGAAGCTTTCTTT,CSVEVRWGTEAFF
many,NA,TRBJ2-2,TRBV12-3/TRBV12-4,TGTGCCAGCAGTTTAGCCGGACGGGACACCGGGGAGCTGTTTTTT,CASSLAGRDTGELFF